This T cell receptor (beta chain) originates from a study of human T cells and chemical hapten exposure. Study-wide context: Skin of the upper inner arm, roughly 2 cm by roughly 2 cm, received 2% DPC for sensitization.

The time point is: pre-sensitization, week 0. Treatment of the sample: therapeutic diphenylcyclopropenone sensitization with weekly scalp DPC. General observations from the study: Alopecia affected the donors, so their immune response may differ from healthy people's. There was a positive correlation between PT1 expanded TCR counts and patch test score. After DPC sensitization, TCRs above 1 in 1000 frequency showed no change.

Trimming cost V 3 bases and J 7 bases; bases outside gene matches: 8. Germline CDR1 MNHEY, CDR2 SVGAGI. This CDR3 has 14 amino acids. MiXCR was run by TCRdb on the RACE reads, yielding one entry per CDR3 protein. The sample carries fewer than 300,000 distinct CDR3 sequences, 7.5% to 8% recorded once. This clonotype was observed at least ten times. No antigen is known for it. The sequencing used whole blood, collected in connection with sensitization to the hapten diphenylcyclopropenone (DPC). The chain combines TRBV6-5 with TRBJ2-7; 8 bases map to TRBD1. The sequence was obtained from a man younger than 35 with alopecia areata. Some clones in this sample may be carry-over from other donors' samples. This chain's CDR3 is CASSYGQGAGEQYF. The CDR3 DNA reads TGTGCCAGCAGTTATGGTCAGGGGGCTGGTGAGCAGTACTTC.